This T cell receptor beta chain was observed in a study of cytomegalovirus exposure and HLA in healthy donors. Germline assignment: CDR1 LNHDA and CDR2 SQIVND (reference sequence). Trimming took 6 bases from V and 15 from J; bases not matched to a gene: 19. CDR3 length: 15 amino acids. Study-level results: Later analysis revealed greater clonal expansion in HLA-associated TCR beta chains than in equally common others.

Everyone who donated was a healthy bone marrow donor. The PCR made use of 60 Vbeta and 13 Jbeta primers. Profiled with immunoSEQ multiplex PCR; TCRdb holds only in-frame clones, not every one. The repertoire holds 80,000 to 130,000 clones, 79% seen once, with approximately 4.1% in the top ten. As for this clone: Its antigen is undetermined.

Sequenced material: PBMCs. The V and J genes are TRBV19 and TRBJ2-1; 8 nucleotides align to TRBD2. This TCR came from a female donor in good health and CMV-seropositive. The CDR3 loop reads CASSLARNPGTSLFF. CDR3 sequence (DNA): TGTGCCAGTAGCCTCGCCCGAAACCCCGGGACTAGTCTGTTCTTC.